This T cell receptor beta chain is drawn from a study of patients and donors after allogeneic stem cell transplantation. The CDR3 is 13 amino acids. The junction had 3 bases not matched to a gene; V was cut back by 5 bases and J by 2 bases. Germline V gene sequence: CDR1 KGHSH, CDR2 LQKENI. A single record per CDR3 protein comes from TCRdb applying MiXCR to the RT-PCR reads. This sample yields approximately 98,000 distinct CDR3 sequences, of which around 33% are seen a single time; approximately 30% belongs to the top ten. The sample was blood, either unsorted or a sorted T cell fraction (not recorded which). The origin of this receptor is a human donor who was either an allogeneic HSCT recipient or a stem cell or donor lymphocyte infusion donor (not recorded which). It is not recorded whose cells these are; they may come from a transplant donor. The V and J genes are TRBV18 and TRBJ2-7, with TRBD2 matching over 7 bases. The CDR3 DNA sequence: TGTGCCAGCTCATCCGGGACTACCTACGAGCAGTACTTC. Translation: CASSSGTTYEQYF.